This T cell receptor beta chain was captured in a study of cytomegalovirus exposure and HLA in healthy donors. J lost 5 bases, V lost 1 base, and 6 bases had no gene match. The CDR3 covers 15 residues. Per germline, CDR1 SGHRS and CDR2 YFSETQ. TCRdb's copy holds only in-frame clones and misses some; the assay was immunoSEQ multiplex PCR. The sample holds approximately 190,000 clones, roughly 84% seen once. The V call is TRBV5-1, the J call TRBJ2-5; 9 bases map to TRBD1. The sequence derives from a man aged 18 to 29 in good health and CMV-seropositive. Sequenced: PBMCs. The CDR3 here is CASSLTGTGRETQYF. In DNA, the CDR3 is TGCGCCAGCAGCTTGACCGGGACAGGGAGGGAGACCCAGTACTTC.